This T cell receptor (beta chain) was found in a study of early T cells in non-severe SARS-CoV-2 infection. Study outcomes and limitations: Using VDJdb, the matching emphasized anti-spike CD8 responses while missing private and CD4 specificities.

This clonotype has at least ten counts. Antigen specificity is unknown. Tagging with unique molecular identifiers was applied to individual cDNA molecules. From the 5' RACE reads, TCRdb called clonotypes with MiXCR, one entry per CDR3 protein. The data show about 36,000 distinct CDR3 sequences, around 7% seen once. V lost 1 base and J lost 3, with 19 bases in between. This CDR3 has 18 residues. Germline V gene sequence: CDR1 PRHDT, CDR2 FYEKMQ (reference sequence). This TCR was recovered from an adult who was a healthcare worker with PCR-confirmed SARS-CoV-2 infection or an uninfected control (not recorded which). Source: whole blood, taken at baseline. The rearrangement uses TRBV13 and TRBJ2-1; tentative D call: TRBD1 (6 bases). The CDR3 sequence: CASSLDDTGTGHYNEQFF. The CDR3 nucleotides are TGTGCCAGCAGCTTAGATGATACAGGGACGGGGCACTACAATGAGCAGTTCTTC. The full variable domain, its missing parts supplied by reference TRBV13 and TRBJ2-1, is AAGVIQSPRHLIKEKRETATLKCYPIPRHDTVYWYQQGPGQDPQFLISFYEKMQSDKGSIPDRFSAQQFSDYHSELNMSSLELGDSALYFCASSLDDTGTGHYNEQFFGPGTRLTVL.